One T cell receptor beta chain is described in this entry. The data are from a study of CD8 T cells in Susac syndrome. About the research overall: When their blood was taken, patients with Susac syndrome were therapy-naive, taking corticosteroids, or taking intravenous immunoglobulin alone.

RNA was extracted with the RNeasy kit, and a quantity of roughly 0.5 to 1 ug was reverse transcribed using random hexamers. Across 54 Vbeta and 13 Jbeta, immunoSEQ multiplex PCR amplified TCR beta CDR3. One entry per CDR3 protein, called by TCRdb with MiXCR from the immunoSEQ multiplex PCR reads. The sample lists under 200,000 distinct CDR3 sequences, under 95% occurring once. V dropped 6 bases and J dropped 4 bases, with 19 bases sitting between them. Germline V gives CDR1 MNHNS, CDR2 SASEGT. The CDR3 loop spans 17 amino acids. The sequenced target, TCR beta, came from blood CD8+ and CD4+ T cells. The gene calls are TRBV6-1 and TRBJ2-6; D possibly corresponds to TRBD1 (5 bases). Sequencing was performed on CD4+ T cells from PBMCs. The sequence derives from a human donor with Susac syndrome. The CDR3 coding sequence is TGTGCCAGCAGCCCAGCCGTAGGGGTAACCGGGGCCAACGTCCTGACTTTC. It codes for CASSPAVGVTGANVLTF.